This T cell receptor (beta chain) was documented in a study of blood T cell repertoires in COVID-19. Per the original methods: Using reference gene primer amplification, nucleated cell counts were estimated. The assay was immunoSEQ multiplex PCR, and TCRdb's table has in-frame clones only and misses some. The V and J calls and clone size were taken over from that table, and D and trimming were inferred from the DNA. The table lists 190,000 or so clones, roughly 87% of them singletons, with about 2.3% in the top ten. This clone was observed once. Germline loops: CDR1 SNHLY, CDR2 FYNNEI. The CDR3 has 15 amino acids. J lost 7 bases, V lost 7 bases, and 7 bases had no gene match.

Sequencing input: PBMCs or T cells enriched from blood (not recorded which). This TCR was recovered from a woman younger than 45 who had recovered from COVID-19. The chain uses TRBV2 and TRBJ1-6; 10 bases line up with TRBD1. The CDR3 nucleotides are TGTGCCAGCACACTCTCGGGACAGGGGAATTCACCCCTCCACTTT. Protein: CASTLSGQGNSPLHF.